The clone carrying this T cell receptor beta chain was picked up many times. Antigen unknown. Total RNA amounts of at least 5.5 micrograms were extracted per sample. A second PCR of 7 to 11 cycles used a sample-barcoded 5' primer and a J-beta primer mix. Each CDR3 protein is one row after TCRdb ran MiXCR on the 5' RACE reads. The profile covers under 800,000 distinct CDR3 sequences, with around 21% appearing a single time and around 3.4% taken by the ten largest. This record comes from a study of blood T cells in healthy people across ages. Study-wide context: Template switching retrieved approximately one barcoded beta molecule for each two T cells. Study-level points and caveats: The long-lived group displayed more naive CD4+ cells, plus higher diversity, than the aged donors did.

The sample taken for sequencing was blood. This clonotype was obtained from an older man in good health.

The CDR3 protein is CATSRDVTSFQYF. CDR3 in DNA: TGTGCCACCAGCAGAGATGTGACTAGTTTTCAGTACTTC. The chain employs TRBV15 and TRBJ2-5, with a possible D match to TRBD2 (6 bases). The CDR3 is 13 residues long. Germline CDR1 reads LNHNV; CDR2 reads YYDKDF (reference sequence). The V end lost 0 bases, the J end lost 11 bases, and 13 bases lay between the germline ends. The full variable domain, rest sourced from reference TRBV15 and TRBJ2-5, is DAMVIQNPRYQVTQFGKPVTLSCSQTLNHNVMYWYQQKSSQAPKLLFHYYDKDFNNEADTPDNFQSRRPNTSFCFLDIRSPGLGDTAMYLCATSRDVTSFQYFGPGTRLLVL.